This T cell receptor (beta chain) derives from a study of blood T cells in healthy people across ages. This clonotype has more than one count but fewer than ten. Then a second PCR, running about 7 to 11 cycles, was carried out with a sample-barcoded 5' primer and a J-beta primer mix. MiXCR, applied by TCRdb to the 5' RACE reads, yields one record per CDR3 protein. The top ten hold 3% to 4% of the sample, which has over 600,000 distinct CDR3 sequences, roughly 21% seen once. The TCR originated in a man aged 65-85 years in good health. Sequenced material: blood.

The CDR3 spells CSANGVSWYNEQFF. The DNA of the CDR3 is TGCAGTGCCAATGGGGTTAGCTGGTACAATGAGCAGTTCTTC. V is TRBV20-1 and J is TRBJ2-1; D unresolved. V lost 6 bases to trimming and J lost 4 bases, with 16 bases between them. The CDR3 contains 14 residues. The germline gives CDR1 DFQATT, CDR2 SNEGSKA (reference sequence).